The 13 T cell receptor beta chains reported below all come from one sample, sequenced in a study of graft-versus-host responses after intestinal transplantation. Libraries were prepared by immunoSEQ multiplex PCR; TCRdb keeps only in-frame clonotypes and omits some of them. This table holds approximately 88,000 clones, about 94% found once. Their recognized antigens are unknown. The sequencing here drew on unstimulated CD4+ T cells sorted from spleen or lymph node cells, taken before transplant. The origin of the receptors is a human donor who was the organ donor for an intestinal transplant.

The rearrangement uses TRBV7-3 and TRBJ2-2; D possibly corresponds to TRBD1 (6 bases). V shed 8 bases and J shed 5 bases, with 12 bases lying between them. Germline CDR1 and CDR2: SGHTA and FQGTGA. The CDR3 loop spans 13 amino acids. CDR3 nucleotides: TGTGCCAGCGCAGGGGATACTACCGGGGAGCTGTTTTTT. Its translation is CASAGDTTGELFF. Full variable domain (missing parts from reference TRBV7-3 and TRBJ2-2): GAGVSQTPSNKVTEKGKYVELRCDPISGHTALYWYRQSLGQGPEFLIYFQGTGAADDSGLPNDRFFAVRPEGSVSTLKIQRTERGDSAVYLCASAGDTTGELFFGEGSRLTVL.

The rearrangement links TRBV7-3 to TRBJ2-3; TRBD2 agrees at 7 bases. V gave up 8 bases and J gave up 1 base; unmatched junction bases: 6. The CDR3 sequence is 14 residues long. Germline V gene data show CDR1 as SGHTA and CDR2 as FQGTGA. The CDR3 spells CASQGLGGTDTQYF. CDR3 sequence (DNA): TGTGCCAGCCAAGGACTAGGCGGCACAGATACGCAGTATTTT.

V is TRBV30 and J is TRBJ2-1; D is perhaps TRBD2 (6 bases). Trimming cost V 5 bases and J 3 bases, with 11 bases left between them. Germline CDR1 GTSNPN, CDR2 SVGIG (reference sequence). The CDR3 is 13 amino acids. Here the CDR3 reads CAWEWGDYNEQFF. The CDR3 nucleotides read TGTGCCTGGGAGTGGGGGGACTACAATGAGCAGTTCTTC.

CDR3 coding DNA: TGCGCCAGCAGTTTGAGGTCCGGGACCATGAACACTGAAGCTTTCTTT. It yields the protein CASSLRSGTMNTEAFF. This chain connects TRBV5-1 to TRBJ1-1; tentative D call: TRBD1 (5 bases). The germline CDR1 and CDR2 sequences are SGHRS and YFSETQ. This CDR3 has 16 amino acids. V was clipped by 5 bases and J by 0 bases, with 17 bases between them.

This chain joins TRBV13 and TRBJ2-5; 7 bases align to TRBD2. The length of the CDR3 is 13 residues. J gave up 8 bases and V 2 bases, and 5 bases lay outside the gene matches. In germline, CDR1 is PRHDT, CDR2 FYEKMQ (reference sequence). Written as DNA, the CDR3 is TGTGCCAGCAGCTTAATGGGACTACCAACCCAGTACTTC. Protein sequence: CASSLMGLPTQYF.

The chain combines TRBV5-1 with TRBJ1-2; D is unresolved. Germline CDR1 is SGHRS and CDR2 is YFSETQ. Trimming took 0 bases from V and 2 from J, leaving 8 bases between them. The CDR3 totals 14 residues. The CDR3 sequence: CASSLATGNYGYTF. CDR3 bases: TGCGCCAGCAGCTTGGCCACGGGGAACTATGGCTACACCTTC. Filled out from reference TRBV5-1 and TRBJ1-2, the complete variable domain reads KAGVTQTPRYLIKTRGQQVTLSCSPISGHRSVSWYQQTPGQGLQFLFEYFSETQRNKGNFPGRFSGRQFSNSRSEMNVSTLELGDSALYLCASSLATGNYGYTFGSGTRLTVV.

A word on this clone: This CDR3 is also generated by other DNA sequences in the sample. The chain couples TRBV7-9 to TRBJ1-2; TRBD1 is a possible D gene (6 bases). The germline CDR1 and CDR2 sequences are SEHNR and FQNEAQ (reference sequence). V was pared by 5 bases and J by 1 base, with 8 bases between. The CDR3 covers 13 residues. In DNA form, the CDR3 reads TGTGCCAGCAGCGTGGACAGTAACTATGGCTACACCTTC. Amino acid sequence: CASSVDSNYGYTF.

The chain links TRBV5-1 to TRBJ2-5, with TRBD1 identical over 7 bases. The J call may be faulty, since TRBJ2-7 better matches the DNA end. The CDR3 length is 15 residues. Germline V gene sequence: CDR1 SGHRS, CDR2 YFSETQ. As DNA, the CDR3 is TGCGCCAGCAGCTTACAGGGGACCAACTCCTACGAGCAGTACTTC. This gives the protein CASSLQGTNSYEQYF.

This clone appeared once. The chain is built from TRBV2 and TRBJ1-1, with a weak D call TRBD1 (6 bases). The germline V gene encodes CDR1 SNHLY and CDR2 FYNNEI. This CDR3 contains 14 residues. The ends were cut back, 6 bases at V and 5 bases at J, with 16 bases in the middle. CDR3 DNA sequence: TGTGCCAGCAGAAAAACAGGGACGGGGACTGAAGCTTTCTTT. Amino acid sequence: CASRKTGTGTEAFF.

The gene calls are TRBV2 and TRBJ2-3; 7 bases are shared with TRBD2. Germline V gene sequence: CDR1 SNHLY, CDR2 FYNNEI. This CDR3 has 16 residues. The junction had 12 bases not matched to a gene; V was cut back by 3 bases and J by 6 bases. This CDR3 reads CASSEGLTGNEDTQYF. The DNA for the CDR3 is TGTGCCAGCAGTGAGGGACTAACAGGAAATGAGGATACGCAGTATTTT.

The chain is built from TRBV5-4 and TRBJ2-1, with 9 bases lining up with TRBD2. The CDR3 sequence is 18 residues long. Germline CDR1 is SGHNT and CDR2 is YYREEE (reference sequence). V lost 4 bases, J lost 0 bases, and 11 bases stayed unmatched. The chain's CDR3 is CASSPKGRGGVSYNEQFF. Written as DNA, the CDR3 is TGTGCCAGCAGCCCGAAGGGGCGGGGGGGAGTCTCCTACAATGAGCAGTTCTTC. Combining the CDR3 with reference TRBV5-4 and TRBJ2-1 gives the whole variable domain ETGVTQSPTHLIKTRGQQVTLRCSSQSGHNTVSWYQQALGQGPQFIFQYYREEENGRGNFPPRFSGLQFPNYSSELNVNALELDDSALYLCASSPKGRGGVSYNEQFFGPGTRLTVL.

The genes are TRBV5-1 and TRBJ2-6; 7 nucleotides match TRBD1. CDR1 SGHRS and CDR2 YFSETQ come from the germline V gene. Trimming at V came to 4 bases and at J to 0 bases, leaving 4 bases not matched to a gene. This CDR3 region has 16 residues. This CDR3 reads CASSRGQTSGANVLTF. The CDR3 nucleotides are TGCGCCAGCAGCCGGGGACAGACCTCTGGGGCCAACGTCCTGACTTTC.

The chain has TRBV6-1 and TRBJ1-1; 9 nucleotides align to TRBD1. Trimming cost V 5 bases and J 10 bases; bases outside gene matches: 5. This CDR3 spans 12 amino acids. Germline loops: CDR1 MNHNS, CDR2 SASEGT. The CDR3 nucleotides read TGTGCCAGCAGTCTTAGGACAGGGGCAGCTTTCTTT. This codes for CASSLRTGAAFF.